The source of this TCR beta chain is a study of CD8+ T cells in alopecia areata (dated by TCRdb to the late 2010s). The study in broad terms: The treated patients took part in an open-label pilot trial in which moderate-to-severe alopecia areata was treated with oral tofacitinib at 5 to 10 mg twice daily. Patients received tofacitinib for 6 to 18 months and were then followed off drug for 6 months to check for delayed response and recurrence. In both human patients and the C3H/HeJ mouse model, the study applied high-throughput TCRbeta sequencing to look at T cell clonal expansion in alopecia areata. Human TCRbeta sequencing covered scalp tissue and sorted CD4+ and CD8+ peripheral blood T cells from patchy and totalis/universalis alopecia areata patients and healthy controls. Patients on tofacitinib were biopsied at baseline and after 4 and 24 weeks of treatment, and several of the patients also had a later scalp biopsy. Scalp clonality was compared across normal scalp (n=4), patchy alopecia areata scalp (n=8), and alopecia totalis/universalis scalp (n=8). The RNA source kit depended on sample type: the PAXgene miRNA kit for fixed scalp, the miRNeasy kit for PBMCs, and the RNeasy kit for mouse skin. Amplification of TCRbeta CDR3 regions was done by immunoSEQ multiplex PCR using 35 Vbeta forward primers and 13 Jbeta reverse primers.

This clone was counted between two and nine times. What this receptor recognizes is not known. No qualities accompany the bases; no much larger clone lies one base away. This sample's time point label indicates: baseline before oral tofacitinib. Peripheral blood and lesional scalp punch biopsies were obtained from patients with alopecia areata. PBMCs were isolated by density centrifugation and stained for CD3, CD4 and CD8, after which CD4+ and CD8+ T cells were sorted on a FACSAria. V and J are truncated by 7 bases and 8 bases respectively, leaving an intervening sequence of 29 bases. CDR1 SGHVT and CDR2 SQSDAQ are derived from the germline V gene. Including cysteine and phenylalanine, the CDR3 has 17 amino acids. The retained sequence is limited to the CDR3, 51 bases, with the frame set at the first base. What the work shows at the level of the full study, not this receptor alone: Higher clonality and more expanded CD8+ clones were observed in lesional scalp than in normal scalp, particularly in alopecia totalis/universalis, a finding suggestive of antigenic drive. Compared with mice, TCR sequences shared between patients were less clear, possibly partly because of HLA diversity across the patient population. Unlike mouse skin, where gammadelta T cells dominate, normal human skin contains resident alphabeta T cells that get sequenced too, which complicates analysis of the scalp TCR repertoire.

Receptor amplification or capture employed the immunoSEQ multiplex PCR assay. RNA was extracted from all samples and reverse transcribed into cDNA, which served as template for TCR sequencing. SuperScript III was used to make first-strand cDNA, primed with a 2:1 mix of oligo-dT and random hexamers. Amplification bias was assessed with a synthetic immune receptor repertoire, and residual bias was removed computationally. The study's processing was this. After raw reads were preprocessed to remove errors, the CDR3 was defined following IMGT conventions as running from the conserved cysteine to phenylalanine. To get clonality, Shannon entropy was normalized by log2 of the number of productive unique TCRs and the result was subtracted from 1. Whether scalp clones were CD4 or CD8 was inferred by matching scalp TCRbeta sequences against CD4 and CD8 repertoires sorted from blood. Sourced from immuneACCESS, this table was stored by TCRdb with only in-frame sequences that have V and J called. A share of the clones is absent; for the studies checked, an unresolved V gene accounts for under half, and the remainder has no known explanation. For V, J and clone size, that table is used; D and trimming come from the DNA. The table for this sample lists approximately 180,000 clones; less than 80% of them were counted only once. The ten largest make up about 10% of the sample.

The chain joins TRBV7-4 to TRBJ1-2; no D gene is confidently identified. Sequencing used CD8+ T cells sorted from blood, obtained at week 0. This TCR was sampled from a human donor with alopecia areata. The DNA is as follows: TGTGCCAGCACTAACCCCTTATCGGGCGTCCTAAACCCCGGCTACACCTTC. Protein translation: CASTNPLSGVLNPGYTF.